This TCR beta chain was obtained from a study of T cell clonality in common variable immunodeficiency. Study-level results: Reportedly, TCR beta sequences from common variable immunodeficiency showed fewer deletions and N-nucleotide insertions.

This clone was counted at least ten times. As yet, its antigen is unknown. Assay used: immunoSEQ multiplex PCR; TCRdb lists only in-frame clones, some missing. In total the sample includes some 42,000 clones, none of them seen once. Sequences were obtained from peripheral blood mononuclear cells. This TCR came from a person aged 18-69 years in good health.

CDR3: CASSLHDRDLTGELFF. Partial CDR3 DNA: TGCGCCAGCAGCTTGCACGACAGGGACCTCACCGGGGAG. The chain combines TRBV5-1 with TRBJ2-2; 7 bases line up with TRBD1. The read finishes 3 residues shy of the CDR3 end, and the germline J gene is used to complete it. Losses at the gene ends were 1 base for V and 4 bases for J; bases not matched to a gene: 7. Germline V gene lookup returns CDR1 SGHRS and CDR2 YFSETQ. The CDR3 consists of 16 residues. Full variable domain (missing parts from reference TRBV5-1 and TRBJ2-2): KAGVTQTPRYLIKTRGQQVTLSCSPISGHRSVSWYQQTPGQGLQFLFEYFSETQRNKGNFPGRFSGRQFSNSRSEMNVSTLELGDSALYLCASSLHDRDLTGELFFGEGSRLTVL.